This TCR beta chain was observed in a study of T cell changes during pregnancy in multiple sclerosis. The CDR3 runs to 13 residues. CDR1 is SNHLY, CDR2 FYNNEI, per germline. Trimming cost V 8 bases and J 4 bases; bases outside gene matches: 3. Profiling relied on immunoSEQ multiplex PCR, and the TCRdb table lists in-frame clones only, not all of them. The table has 70,000 to 75,000 clones, more than 90% seen once. The sequence derives from a female donor with multiple sclerosis, enrolled in a pregnancy study. The chain employs TRBV2 and TRBJ1-2, with 11 positions matching TRBD1. The sample consisted of peripheral blood, taken in the second trimester of pregnancy. The CDR3 reads CASGQGASYGYTF. The CDR3 region has the DNA TGTGCCAGCGGACAGGGGGCCTCCTATGGCTACACCTTC. Full variable domain (rest looked up from reference TRBV2 and TRBJ1-2): EPEVTQTPSHQVTQMGQEVILRCVPISNHLYFYWYRQILGQKVEFLVSFYNNEISEKSEIFDDQFSVERPDGSNFTLKIRSTKLEDSAMYFCASGQGASYGYTFGSGTRLTVV.